A selection of T cell receptor beta chains follows, all from one sample in a study of blood T cell repertoires in COVID-19. The assay was immunoSEQ multiplex PCR, and TCRdb's table has in-frame clones only and misses some. The data contain roughly 150,000 clones, more than 75% of them seen just once; the ten biggest clones take up approximately 6%. Sequencing used PBMCs or T cells enriched from blood (not recorded which). Receptors were obtained from a man aged 35 to 55 who had recovered from COVID-19. Both conserved end residues are part of each CDR3. Each record gives: J gene, clone size, D gene, CDR3 length, V gene, CDR3 DNA, CDR3 protein. D genes are given only for firm matches. A clone size is listed for some rows: how often the clone was seen (once, few, many), or a class if it is expanded.

>TRBJ1-1|-|-|14|TRBV9
TGTGCCAGCAGCGTAGGGGGAGAGGCGGGAACAGCTTTCTTT
CASSVGGEAGTAFF
>TRBJ2-2|-|TRBD2|16|TRBV27
TGTGCCAGCAGCCCTGGAGCGGCGGGGGTCACCGGGGAGCTGTTTTTT
CASSPGAAGVTGELFF
>TRBJ2-6|-|-|14|TRBV2
TGTGCCAGCAGGAGCGACTCTGGGGCCAACGTCCTGACTTTC
CASRSDSGANVLTF
>TRBJ1-2|-|-|14|TRBV3-1/TRBV3-2
TGTGCCAGCAGCCAAGAGGTACGGGGCTATGGCTACACCTTC
CASSQEVRGYGYTF
>TRBJ1-1|-|-|13|TRBV10-2
TGCGCCAGCATTCAGGGTCCGTACACTGAAGCTTTCTTT
CASIQGPYTEAFF
>TRBJ2-6|-|-|18|TRBV15
TGTGCCACCAGCAGAGTTGGGGTGGGGAGCTCTGGGGCCAACGTCCTGACTTTC
CATSRVGVGSSGANVLTF
>TRBJ1-6|few|-|16|TRBV18
TGTGCCAGCTCGGCGGCTAGGGGCGTCAATAATTCACCCCTCCACTTT
CASSAARGVNNSPLHF
>TRBJ1-1|-|TRBD1|13|TRBV6-5
TGTGCCAGCAGTCTCAGGGGGTACACTGAAGCTTTCTTT
CASSLRGYTEAFF
>TRBJ1-2|-|TRBD1|14|TRBV2
TGTGCCAGCAGTTTAAGACAGGGGGGCGATGGCTACACCTTC
CASSLRQGGDGYTF
>TRBJ2-1|-|TRBD1|15|TRBV5-1
TGCGCCAGCAGCTTAGAAGGACAGGTCTACAATGAGCAGTTCTTC
CASSLEGQVYNEQFF
>TRBJ1-4|few|-|17|TRBV27
TGTGCCAGCAGTCCAAGCTGGGCGACCGCAACTAATGAAAAACTGTTTTTT
CASSPSWATATNEKLFF
>TRBJ2-1|-|TRBD1|14|TRBV5-1
TGCGCCAGCAGCTTGCGACAGGGCCATAATGAGCAGTTCTTC
CASSLRQGHNEQFF
>TRBJ2-2|-|-|16|TRBV9
TGTGCCAGCAGCGTAGATTGGTGGGGGCCGCCCGGGGAGCTGTTTTTT
CASSVDWWGPPGELFF
>TRBJ2-2|once|TRBD2|15|TRBV6-4
TGTGCCAGCAGCCCCACGGGACTAGCGATCGGGGAGCTGTTTTTT
CASSPTGLAIGELFF
>TRBJ2-1|-|-|14|TRBV11-2
TGTGCCAGCAGCGGGGGGGCCCTATACAATGAGCAGTTCTTC
CASSGGALYNEQFF
>TRBJ2-3|-|TRBD2|17|TRBV18
TGTGCCAGCTCACCCGCCCTTTCGCGGGGGGGCGCAGATACGCAGTATTTT
CASSPALSRGGADTQYF
>TRBJ2-3|-|TRBD2|16|TRBV5-4
TGTGCCAGCAGCTTGGGGGCGCGGGGGGGCCAAGATACGCAGTATTTT
CASSLGARGGQDTQYF
>TRBJ2-5|-|-|15|TRBV7-6
TGTGCCAGCAGCTTAGGCTACAGCCTCCAAGAGACCCAGTACTTC
CASSLGYSLQETQYF
>TRBJ1-5|-|-|15|TRBV24-1
TGTGCCACCAGTGCTGAGGAAGGGAGGTATCAGCCCCAGCATTTT
CATSAEEGRYQPQHF
>TRBJ2-1|-|TRBD2|13|TRBV10-2
TGCGCCAGCCGGGGAGGGATCTACAATGAGCAGTTCTTC
CASRGGIYNEQFF
>TRBJ2-2|-|-|13|TRBV5-6
TGTGCCAGCAGCTTGGTTTCTGCCGGGGAGCTGTTTTTT
CASSLVSAGELFF
>TRBJ1-2|-|TRBD1|13|TRBV7-6
TGTGCCAGCAGCTTACAGGGGGAGAATGGCTACACCTTC
CASSLQGENGYTF
>TRBJ2-3|-|TRBD2|16|TRBV11-2
TGTGCCAGCAGCAGTCCCCGGCGGGGGGCCACAGATACGCAGTATTTT
CASSSPRRGATDTQYF
>TRBJ1-5|-|-|12|TRBV3-1/TRBV3-2
TGTGCCAGCAGCCCCACGGATCAGCCCCAGCATTTT
CASSPTDQPQHF
>TRBJ1-2|once|TRBD1|13|TRBV2
TGTGCCAGCAGTGGACAGGGGGGCTATGGCTACACCTTC
CASSGQGGYGYTF
>TRBJ1-1|-|TRBD1|13|TRBV18
TGTGCCAGCTCACCCGGACAGGACACTGAAGCTTTCTTT
CASSPGQDTEAFF
>TRBJ1-4|-|-|17|TRBV5-4
TGTGCCAGCAGCGCTAAATCCGGGAGTGGCACTAATGAAAAACTGTTTTTT
CASSAKSGSGTNEKLFF
>TRBJ1-5|-|-|14|TRBV3-1/TRBV3-2
TGTGCCAGCAAGTCACGGGATAGCAATCAGCCCCAGCATTTT
CASKSRDSNQPQHF
>TRBJ1-6|-|-|14|TRBV19
TGTGCCAGTAGTACCAGACAGGCTAATTCACCCCTCCACTTT
CASSTRQANSPLHF
>TRBJ2-7|few|-|12|TRBV2
TGTGCCAGCAGACAGAGCTCCTACGAGCAGTACTTC
CASRQSSYEQYF
>TRBJ2-7|-|-|16|TRBV11-2
TGTGCCAGCAGCATCGGAGGGGCAGGTCCCTCCTACGAGCAGTACTTC
CASSIGGAGPSYEQYF
>TRBJ2-2|-|-|14|TRBV13
TGTGCCAGCGCAAGGACAGACGCCACCGAGGAGCTGTTTTTT
CASARTDATEELFF
>TRBJ2-1|-|-|14|TRBV6-5
TGTGCCAGCCGATCCGCCCGGGGGATCAATGAGCAGTTCTTC
CASRSARGINEQFF
>TRBJ2-2|once|TRBD1|15|TRBV7-9
TGTGCCAGCAGCTTCGAGGGGGCAAGGGCCGGGGAGCTGTTTTTT
CASSFEGARAGELFF
>TRBJ1-5|-|TRBD1|15|TRBV7-2
TGTGCCAGCAGCTTAGTAGGGACAGGTTATCAGCCCCAGCATTTT
CASSLVGTGYQPQHF
>TRBJ1-2|-|TRBD1|15|TRBV5-4
TGTGCCAGCAGCTCGACAGGGGGCCTGAGGTATGGCTACACCTTC
CASSSTGGLRYGYTF
>TRBJ2-2|-|TRBD1|16|TRBV4-2
TGTGCCAGCAGCCGAGGGGACAGGGAGAGGTCCGGGGAGCTGTTTTTT
CASSRGDRERSGELFF
>TRBJ1-1|-|-|11|TRBV30
TGTGCCTGGAGTGTAGCCGGGGAAGCTTTCTTT
CAWSVAGEAFF
>TRBJ2-2|few|TRBD2|17|TRBV9
TGTGCCAGCAGCTCCCTTCCGGGACTAGCGACTTCCGGGGAGCTGTTTTTT
CASSSLPGLATSGELFF
>TRBJ2-5|-|TRBD1|13|TRBV10-1
TGCGCCAGCAGTGAGACAGGGGAAGAGACCCAGTACTTC
CASSETGEETQYF
>TRBJ1-3|-|TRBD1|16|TRBV5-1
TGCGCCAGCAGCTCGGGACAGGGGGTGGCTGGAAACACCATATATTTT
CASSSGQGVAGNTIYF
>TRBJ1-1|-|-|12|TRBV29-1
TGCAGCGGTACATTCGCGAACACTGAAGCTTTCTTT
CSGTFANTEAFF
>TRBJ1-3|-|TRBD1|16|TRBV5-4
TGTGCCAGCAGCTTCGGACAGGCGAGCTCTGGAAACACCATATATTTT
CASSFGQASSGNTIYF
>TRBJ2-1|-|TRBD1|19|TRBV11-2
TGTGCCAGCAGCTTAGATCAAAGGGGGACAGGGGGCGCCCGCAATGAGCAGTTCTTC
CASSLDQRGTGGARNEQFF
>TRBJ2-3|-|-|15|TRBV30
TGTGCCTGGAGTGTACCGGGCAGGGGCACAGATACGCAGTATTTT
CAWSVPGRGTDTQYF
>TRBJ1-1|-|-|15|TRBV10-3
TGTGCCATCAGTGAGTCTCGGGGGGCGAACACTGAAGCTTTCTTT
CAISESRGANTEAFF
>TRBJ2-3|-|-|16|TRBV9
TGTGCCAGCAGCGCTACATCTCAGGGTAGCACAGATACGCAGTATTTT
CASSATSQGSTDTQYF
>TRBJ2-3|-|-|13|TRBV30
TGTGCCTGGAGTGGACAGGGCACAGATACGCAGTATTTT
CAWSGQGTDTQYF
>TRBJ1-2|few|TRBD1|15|TRBV5-1
TGCGCCAGCAGCCCGCGACAGGGAGGTGCGAATGGCTACACCTTC
CASSPRQGGANGYTF
>TRBJ2-6|-|-|16|TRBV5-1
TGCGCCAGCAGCTTGACAGGGTCCTCTGGGGCCAACGTCCTGACTTTC
CASSLTGSSGANVLTF
>TRBJ2-3|once|TRBD2|15|TRBV5-1
TGCGCCAGCAGGACTAGCGGGGTAAGCACAGATACGCAGTATTTT
CASRTSGVSTDTQYF
>TRBJ1-5|-|-|15|TRBV10-2
TGCGCCAGCAGTGAGGGGGGCAGGAGAGGTCAGCCCCAGCATTTT
CASSEGGRRGQPQHF
>TRBJ1-2|-|-|13|TRBV6-2/TRBV6-3
TGTGCCAGCAGCCCCTCAGGGCTCCGGGGCTACACCTTC
CASSPSGLRGYTF